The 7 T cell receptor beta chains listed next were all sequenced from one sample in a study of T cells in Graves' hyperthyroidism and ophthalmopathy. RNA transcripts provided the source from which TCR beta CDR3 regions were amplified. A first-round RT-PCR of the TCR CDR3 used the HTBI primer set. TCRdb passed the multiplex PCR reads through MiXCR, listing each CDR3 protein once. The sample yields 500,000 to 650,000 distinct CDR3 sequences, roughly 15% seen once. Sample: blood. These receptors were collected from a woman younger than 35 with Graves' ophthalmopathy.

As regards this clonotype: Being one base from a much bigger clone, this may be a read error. This CDR3 reads CASSSGTGYTEAFF. As DNA, the CDR3 is TGTGCCAGCAGCTCCGGGACAGGGTACACTGAAGCTTTCTTT. The chain couples TRBV9 to TRBJ1-1, with 9 bases that match TRBD1. CDR3 length: 14 amino acids. CDR1 and CDR2 from the germline V gene are SGDLS and YYNGEE. The junction had 4 bases not matched to a gene; V was cut back by 4 bases and J by 3 bases.

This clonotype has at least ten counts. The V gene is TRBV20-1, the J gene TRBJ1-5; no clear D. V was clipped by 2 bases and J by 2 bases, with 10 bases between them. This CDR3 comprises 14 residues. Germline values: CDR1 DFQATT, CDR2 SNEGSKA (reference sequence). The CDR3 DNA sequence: TGCAGTGCTAGATCACTTGAGGGCAATCAGCCCCAGCATTTT. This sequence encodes CSARSLEGNQPQHF.

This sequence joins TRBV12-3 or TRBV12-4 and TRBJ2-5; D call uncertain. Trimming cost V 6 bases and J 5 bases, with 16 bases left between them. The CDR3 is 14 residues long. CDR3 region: CASSSEAVRETQYF. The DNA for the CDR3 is TGTGCCAGCAGCTCCGAGGCCGTCAGGGAGACCCAGTACTTC.

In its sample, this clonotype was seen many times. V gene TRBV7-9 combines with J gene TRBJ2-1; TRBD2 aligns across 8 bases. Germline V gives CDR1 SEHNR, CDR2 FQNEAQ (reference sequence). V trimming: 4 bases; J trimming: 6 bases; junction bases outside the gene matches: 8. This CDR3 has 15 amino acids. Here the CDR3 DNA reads TGTGCCAGCAGCTCGGAGCGGGAGTGGGGCAATGAGCAGTTCTTC. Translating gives CASSSEREWGNEQFF. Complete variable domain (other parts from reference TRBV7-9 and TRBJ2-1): DTGVSQNPRHKITKRGQNVTFRCDPISEHNRLYWYRQTLGQGPEFLTYFQNEAQLEKSRLLSDRFSAERPKGSFSTLEIQRTEQGDSAMYLCASSSEREWGNEQFFGPGTRLTVL.

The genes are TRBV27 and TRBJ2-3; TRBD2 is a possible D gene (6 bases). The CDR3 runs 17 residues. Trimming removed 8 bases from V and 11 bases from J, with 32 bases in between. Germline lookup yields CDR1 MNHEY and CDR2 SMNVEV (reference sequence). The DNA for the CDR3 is TGTGCCAGCGGGAAGACAGTTTGCGAATATTGCGGGACTGAGCAGTATTTT. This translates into CASGKTVCEYCGTEQYF.

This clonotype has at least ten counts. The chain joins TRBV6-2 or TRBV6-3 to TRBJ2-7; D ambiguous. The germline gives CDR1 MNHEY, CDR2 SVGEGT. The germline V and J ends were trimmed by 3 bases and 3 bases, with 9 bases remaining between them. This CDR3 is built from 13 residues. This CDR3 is CASSYSSRYEQYF. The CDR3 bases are TGTGCCAGCAGTTATTCTTCCCGCTACGAGCAGTACTTC.

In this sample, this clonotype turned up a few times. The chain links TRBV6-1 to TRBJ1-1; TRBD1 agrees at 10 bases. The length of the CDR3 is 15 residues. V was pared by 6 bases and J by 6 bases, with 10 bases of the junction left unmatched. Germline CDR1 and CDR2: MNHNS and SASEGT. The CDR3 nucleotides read TGTGCCAGCAGGCTGGGACAGGGGCTGAGGGCTGAAGCTTTCTTT. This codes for CASRLGQGLRAEAFF.